These T cell receptor beta chains were read from a single sample in a study of response to subunit inactivated influenza vaccine. TCRdb reprocessed the RT-PCR reads via MiXCR and lists one record per CDR3 protein. This sample yields a few hundred thousand distinct CDR3 sequences, of which 6.5% to 8% are seen a single time; around 14% belongs to the top ten. The material sequenced was PBMCs from blood, taken around 25 months after vaccination. All receptors derive from a man aged 50 to 75 who received an inactivated influenza vaccine. The CDR3 runs from the conserved cysteine through the conserved F or W. A D gene is named only where the DNA matches it firmly. Not all rows give a size; the values are once, few, many and, for expanded clones, a class.

j_call | d_call | clone_size | v_call | cdr3_nt | cdr3_aa
TRBJ2-2 | TRBD1 | many | TRBV5-1 | TGCGCCAGCAGCTTGGCCGTCAACAGGGGGTCGGCCGGGGAGCTGTTTTTT | CASSLAVNRGSAGELFF
TRBJ2-1 | . | many | TRBV5-1 | TGCGCCAGCAGCTTACAGACGGGAGCCACCTCCGGTAATGAGCAGTTCTTC | CASSLQTGATSGNEQFF
TRBJ1-5 | . | . | TRBV28 | TGTGCCAGCAGGTCAGGGGCGCGGGAGCCCCAGCATTTT | CASRSGAREPQHF
TRBJ1-1 | TRBD1 | few | TRBV10-3 | TGTGCCATCAGTGTTGGCGGAGGACAGGGCCTTCCTGAAGCTTTCTTT | CAISVGGGQGLPEAFF
TRBJ2-2 | . | many | TRBV27 | TGTGCCAGCAGTTTCGGGAACACCGGGGAGCTGTTTTTT | CASSFGNTGELFF
TRBJ2-5 | . | many | TRBV5-1 | TGCGCCAGCAGCTTGGGACGGGATGAGACCCAGTACTTC | CASSLGRDETQYF
TRBJ1-6 | . | many | TRBV27 | TGTGCCAGCAGTTTGTACGGTTCACCCCTCCACTTT | CASSLYGSPLHF
TRBJ2-1 | TRBD2 | few | TRBV5-1 | TGCGCCAGCAGCTTGATCGCTAGCGGATACAATGAGCAGTTCTTC | CASSLIASGYNEQFF
TRBJ1-5 | TRBD1 | . | TRBV20-1 | TGCAGTGCTCTAGGACAGGGGGTCTATCAGCCCCAGCATTTT | CSALGQGVYQPQHF
TRBJ1-5 | . | . | TRBV2 | TGTGCCAGCAGCGCCGAGGGTTCAACCCAGCATTTT | CASSAEGSTQHF
TRBJ2-1 | TRBD2 | few | TRBV12-3/TRBV12-4 | TGTGCCAGCAGTTTATCGGGACTAGCGGGGGGTTCCTACAATGAGCAGTTCTTC | CASSLSGLAGGSYNEQFF
TRBJ2-5 | TRBD1 | once | TRBV6-2/TRBV6-3 | TGTGCCAGCAGTCCGATGAGCGGCCACCTCAGGGGGGAGACCCAGTACTTC | CASSPMSGHLRGETQYF
TRBJ1-1 | . | few | TRBV20-1 | TGCAGGCCCTACATGAACACTGAAGCTTTCTTT | CRPYMNTEAFF
TRBJ2-5 | . | . | TRBV20-1 | TGCAGTGCTGGATTAGTGGGCCCGGGGACCCAGTACTTC | CSAGLVGPGTQYF
TRBJ2-7 | . | . | TRBV5-1 | TGCGCCAGCAGCCTCAGGGGAACAACCTACGAGCAGTACTTC | CASSLRGTTYEQYF
TRBJ1-1 | . | few | TRBV6-5 | TGTGCCAGCAGTTACTCGATTATGGGGCTCGGCGCTGAAGCTTTCTTT | CASSYSIMGLGAEAFF
TRBJ2-7 | TRBD1 | few | TRBV5-6 | TGTGCCAGCAGCTTGGCTTGGGGTTCGGGACAGGGCTCAACCTACGAGCAGTACTTC | CASSLAWGSGQGSTYEQYF